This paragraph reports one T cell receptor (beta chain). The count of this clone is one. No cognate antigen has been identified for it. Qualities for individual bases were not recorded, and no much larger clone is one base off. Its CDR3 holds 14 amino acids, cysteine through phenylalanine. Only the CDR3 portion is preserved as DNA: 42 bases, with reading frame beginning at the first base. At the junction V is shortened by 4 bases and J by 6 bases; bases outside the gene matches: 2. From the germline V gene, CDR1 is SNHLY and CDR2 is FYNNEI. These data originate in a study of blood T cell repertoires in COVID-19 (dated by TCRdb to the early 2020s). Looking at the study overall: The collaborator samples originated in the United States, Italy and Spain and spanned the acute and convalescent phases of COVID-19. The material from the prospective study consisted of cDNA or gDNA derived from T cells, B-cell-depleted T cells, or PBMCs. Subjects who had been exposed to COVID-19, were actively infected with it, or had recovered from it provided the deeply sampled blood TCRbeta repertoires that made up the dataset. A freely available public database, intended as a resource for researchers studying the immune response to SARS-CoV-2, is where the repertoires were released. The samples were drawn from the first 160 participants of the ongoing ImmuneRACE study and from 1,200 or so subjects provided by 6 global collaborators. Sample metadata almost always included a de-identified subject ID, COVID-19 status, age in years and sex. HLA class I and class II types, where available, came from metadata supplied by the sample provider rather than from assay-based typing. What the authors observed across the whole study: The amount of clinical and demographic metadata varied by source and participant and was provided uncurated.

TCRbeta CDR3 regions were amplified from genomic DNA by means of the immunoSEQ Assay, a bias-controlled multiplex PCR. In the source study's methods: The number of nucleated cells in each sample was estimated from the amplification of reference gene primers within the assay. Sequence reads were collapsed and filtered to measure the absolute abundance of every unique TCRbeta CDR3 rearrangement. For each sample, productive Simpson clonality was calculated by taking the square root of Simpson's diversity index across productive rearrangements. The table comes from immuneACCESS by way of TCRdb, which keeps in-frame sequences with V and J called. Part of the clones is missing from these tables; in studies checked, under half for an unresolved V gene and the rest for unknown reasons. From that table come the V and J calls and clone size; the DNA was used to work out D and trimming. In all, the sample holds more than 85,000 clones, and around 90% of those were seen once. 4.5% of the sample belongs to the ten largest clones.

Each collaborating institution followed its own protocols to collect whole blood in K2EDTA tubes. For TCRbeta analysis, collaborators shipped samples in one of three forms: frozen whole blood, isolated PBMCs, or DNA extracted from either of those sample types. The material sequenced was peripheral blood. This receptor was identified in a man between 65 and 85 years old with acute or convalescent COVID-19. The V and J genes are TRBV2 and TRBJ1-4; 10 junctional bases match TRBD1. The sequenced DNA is TGTGCCAGCAGTGCCGGGACAGGGGATGAAAAACTGTTTTTT. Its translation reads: CASSAGTGDEKLFF.